The 4 T cell receptor beta chains reported below all come from one sample, sequenced in a study of regulatory T cells in long-lasting Graves disease. Noted time point: persistent/refractory GD, antithyroid drugs over 5 years with positive TRAb. Scientists built the TCR library using RNA that was extracted from PBMCs. In building TCR beta libraries, iRepertoire HTBI primers were used together with Arm-PCR of CDR3 regions. One entry per CDR3 protein, called by TCRdb with MiXCR from the multiplex PCR reads. The sample records fewer than 400,000 distinct CDR3 sequences, 20% being singletons. Sequencing used peripheral blood mononuclear cells (PBMCs), obtained when the disease was refractory, from a patient treated with antithyroid drugs. These receptors all stem from a female donor with Graves disease.

This clonotype was found many times. This chain joins TRBV7-8 and TRBJ2-4, with D uncertain. Between the trimmed V and J ends, which lost 6 bases and 5 bases, there was a span of 8 bases. Germline V lookup: CDR1 SGHVS, CDR2 FQNEAQ. This CDR3 is built from 12 residues. DNA for the CDR3: TGTGCCAGCAGTTCGGCTCAAAACATTCAGTACTTC. Protein product: CASSSAQNIQYF.

This clonotype came up a few times. The chain recombines TRBV12-3 or TRBV12-4 with TRBJ2-7; unclear D gene. The CDR3 has 13 amino acids. The V end was cut by 3 bases, the J end by 0 bases, with 6 bases between. CDR3 sequence reads: CASSFEFSYEQYF. The DNA of the CDR3 is TGTGCCAGCAGTTTTGAGTTCTCCTACGAGCAGTACTTC.

The chain combines TRBV6-1 with TRBJ1-5; weak D call: TRBD1 (6 bases). Germline V gene data show CDR1 as MNHNS and CDR2 as SASEGT. The CDR3 loop spans 13 amino acids. V was pared by 6 bases and J by 6 bases, with 12 bases between. CDR3: CASRPRGGQPQHF. The DNA of the CDR3 is TGTGCCAGCAGACCTCGAGGGGGTCAGCCCCAGCATTTT.

The V call is TRBV10-3, the J call TRBJ2-1, with 9 bases aligning to TRBD2. Looked up from germline, CDR1 is ENHRY and CDR2 is SYGVKD. The CDR3 consists of 14 residues. The V segment lost 3 bases and the J segment 9 bases; nucleotides outside the gene matches: 6. CDR3 in DNA: TGTGCCATCAGTGACGCGGGGGGGGCTCGTGAGCAGTTCTTC. Amino acid sequence: CAISDAGGAREQFF.